This T cell receptor beta chain was sequenced in a study of shared clonotypes between healthy human individuals. V was pared by 4 bases and J by 0 bases, with 11 bases between. Germline CDR1 SGHDT, CDR2 YYEEEE. The CDR3 contains 15 residues. The sample holds one count of this clone. Assay used: immunoSEQ multiplex PCR; TCRdb lists only in-frame clones, some missing. The sample shows approximately 2,200,000 clones, about 93% of them seen only once. Naive-designated CD8 cells lacked CD45RO, were positively enriched for CCR7, and omitted terminally differentiated effector memory CD45RA+ cells. Donors comprised only Caucasian adults living in Nashville, Tennessee.

The specimen was naive CD8+ T cells from PBMCs. This TCR was sampled from a man younger than 35 in good health. Some clones in this sample may be carry-over from other donors' samples. J is TRBJ1-3 and V is TRBV5-6, with D possibly matching TRBD1 (6 bases). This CDR3 reads CASSQQGFSGNTIYF. In DNA, the CDR3 is TGTGCCAGCAGCCAACAGGGCTTCTCTGGAAACACCATATATTTT.